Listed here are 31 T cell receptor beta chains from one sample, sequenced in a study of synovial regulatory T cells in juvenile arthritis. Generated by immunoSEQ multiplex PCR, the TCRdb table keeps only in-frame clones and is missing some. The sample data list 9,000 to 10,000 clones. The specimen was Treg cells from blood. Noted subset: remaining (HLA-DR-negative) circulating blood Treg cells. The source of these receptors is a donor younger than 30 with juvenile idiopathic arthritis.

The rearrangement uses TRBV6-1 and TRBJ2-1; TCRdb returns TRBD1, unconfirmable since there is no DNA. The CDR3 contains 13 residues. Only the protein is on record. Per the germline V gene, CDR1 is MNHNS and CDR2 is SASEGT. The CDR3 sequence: CASRAGLLNEQFF.

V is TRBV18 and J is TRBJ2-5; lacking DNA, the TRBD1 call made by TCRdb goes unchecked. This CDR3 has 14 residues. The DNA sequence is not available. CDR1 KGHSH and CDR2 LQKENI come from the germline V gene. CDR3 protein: CASSPMAGLETQYF. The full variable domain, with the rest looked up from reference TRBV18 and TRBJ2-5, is NAGVMQNPRHLVRRRGQEARLRCSPMKGHSHVYWYRQLPEEGLKFMVYLQKENIIDESGMPKERFSAEFPKEGPSILRIQQVVRGDSAAYFCASSPMAGLETQYFGPGTRLLVL.

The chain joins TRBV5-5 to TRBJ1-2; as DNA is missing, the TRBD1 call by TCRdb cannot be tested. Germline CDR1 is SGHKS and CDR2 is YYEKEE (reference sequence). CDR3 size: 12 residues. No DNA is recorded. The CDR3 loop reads CASSLTGYGYTF.

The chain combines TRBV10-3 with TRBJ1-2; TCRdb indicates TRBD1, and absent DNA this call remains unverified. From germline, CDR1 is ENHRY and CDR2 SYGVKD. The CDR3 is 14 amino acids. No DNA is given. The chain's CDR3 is CAISVDREAGGYTF.

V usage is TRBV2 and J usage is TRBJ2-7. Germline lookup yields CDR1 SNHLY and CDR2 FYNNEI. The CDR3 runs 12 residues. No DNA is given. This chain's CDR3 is CASSEGDWEQYF. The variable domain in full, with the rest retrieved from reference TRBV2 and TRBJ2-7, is EPEVTQTPSHQVTQMGQEVILRCVPISNHLYFYWYRQILGQKVEFLVSFYNNEISEKSEIFDDQFSVERPDGSNFTLKIRSTKLEDSAMYFCASSEGDWEQYFGPGTRLTVT.

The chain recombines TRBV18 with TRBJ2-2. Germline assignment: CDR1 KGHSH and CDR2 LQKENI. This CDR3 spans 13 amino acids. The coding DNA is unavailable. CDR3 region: CASSDGQSGELFF.

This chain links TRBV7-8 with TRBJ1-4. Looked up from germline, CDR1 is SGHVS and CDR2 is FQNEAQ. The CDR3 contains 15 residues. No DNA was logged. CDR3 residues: CASSLGGAGNEKLFF.

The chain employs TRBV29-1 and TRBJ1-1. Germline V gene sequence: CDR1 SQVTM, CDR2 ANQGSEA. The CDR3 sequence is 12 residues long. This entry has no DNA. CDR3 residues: CSVALDNTEAFF.

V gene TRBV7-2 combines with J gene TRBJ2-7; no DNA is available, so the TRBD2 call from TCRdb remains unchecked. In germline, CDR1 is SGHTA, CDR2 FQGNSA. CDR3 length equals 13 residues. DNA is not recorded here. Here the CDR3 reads CASRSAGAYEQYF.

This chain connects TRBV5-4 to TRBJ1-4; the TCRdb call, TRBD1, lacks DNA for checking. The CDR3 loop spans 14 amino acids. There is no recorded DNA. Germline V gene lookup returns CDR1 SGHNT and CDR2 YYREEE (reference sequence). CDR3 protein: CASSTHRVNEKLFF.

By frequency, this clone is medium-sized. The CDR3 protein is CSADRNYGYTF. The chain has TRBV20-1 and TRBJ1-2; absent DNA, TCRdb's TRBD1 call cannot be checked. The CDR3 has 11 residues. The DNA is not on file. Looked up from germline, CDR1 is DFQATT and CDR2 is SNEGSKA (reference sequence).

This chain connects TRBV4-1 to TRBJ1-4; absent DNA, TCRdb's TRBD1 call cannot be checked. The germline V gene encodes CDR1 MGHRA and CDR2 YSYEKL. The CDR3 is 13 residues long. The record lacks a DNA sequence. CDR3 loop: CASRHRVGEKLFF.

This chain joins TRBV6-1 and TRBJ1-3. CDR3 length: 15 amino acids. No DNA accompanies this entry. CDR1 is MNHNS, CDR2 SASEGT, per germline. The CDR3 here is CASRPWGGSGNTIYF.

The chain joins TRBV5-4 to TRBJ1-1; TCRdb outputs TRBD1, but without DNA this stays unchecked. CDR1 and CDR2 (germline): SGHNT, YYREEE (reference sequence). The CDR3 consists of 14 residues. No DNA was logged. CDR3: CASSPGQANTEAFF.

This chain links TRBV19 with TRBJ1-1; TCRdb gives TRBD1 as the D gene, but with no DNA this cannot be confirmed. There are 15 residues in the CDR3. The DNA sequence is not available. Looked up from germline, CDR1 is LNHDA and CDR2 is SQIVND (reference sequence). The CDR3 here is CASTLWTGQNTEAFF.

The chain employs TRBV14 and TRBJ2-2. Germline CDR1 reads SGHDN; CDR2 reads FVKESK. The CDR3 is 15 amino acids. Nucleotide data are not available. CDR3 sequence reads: CASSLPPGGAGELFF.

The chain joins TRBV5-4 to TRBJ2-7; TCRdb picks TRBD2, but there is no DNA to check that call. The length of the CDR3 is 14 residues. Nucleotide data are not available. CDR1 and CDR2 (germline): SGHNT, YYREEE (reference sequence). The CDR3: CASSLEKLAYEQYF.

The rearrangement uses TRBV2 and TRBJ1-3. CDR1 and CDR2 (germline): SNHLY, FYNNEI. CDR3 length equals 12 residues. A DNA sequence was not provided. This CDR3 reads CASSPGGNTIYF.

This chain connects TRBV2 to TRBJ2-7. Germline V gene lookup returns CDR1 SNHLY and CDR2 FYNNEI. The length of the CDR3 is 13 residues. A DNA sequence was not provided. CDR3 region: CASRSSITYEQYF.

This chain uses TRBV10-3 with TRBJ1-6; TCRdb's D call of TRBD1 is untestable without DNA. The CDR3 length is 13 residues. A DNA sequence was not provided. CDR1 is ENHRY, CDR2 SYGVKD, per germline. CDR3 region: CAVTGGLDSPLHF.

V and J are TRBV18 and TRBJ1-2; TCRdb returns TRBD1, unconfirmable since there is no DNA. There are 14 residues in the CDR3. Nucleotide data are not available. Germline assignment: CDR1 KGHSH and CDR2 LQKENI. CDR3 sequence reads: CASSPGQQPYGYTF.

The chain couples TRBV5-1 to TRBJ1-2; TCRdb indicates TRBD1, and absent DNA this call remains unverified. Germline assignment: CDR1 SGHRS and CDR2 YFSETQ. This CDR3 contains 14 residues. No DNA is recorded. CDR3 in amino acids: CASSLDWGPYGYTF.

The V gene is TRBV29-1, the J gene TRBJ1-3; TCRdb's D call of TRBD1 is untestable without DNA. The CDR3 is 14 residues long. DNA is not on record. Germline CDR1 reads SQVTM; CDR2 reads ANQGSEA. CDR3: CSVEDDRGLDTIYF.

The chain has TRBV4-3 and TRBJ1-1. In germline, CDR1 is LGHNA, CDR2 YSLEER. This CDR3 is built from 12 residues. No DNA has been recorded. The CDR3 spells CASSQGDSSAFF.

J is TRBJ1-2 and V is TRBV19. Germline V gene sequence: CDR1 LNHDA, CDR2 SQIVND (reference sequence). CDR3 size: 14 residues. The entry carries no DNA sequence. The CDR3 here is CASIRSRANYGYTF.

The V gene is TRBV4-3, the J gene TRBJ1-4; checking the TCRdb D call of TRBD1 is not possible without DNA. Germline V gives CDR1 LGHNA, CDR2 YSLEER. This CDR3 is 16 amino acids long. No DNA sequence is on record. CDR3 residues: CASSQEGQGRNEKLFF.

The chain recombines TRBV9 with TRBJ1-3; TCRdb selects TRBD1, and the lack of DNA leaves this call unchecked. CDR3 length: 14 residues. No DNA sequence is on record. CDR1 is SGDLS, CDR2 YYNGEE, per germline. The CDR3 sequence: CASSSRTGGNTIYF.

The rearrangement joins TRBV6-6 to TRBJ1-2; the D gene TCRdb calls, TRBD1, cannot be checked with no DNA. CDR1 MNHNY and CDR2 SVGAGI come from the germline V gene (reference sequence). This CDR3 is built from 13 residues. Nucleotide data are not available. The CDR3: CASSYDLWTVGTF.

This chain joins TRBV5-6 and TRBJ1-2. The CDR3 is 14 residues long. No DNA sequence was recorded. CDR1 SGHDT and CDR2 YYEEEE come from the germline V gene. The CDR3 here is CASNPPFPNYGYTF.

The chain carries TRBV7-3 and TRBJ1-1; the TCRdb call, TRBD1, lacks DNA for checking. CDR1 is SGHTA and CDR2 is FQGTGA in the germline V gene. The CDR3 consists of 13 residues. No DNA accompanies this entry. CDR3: CASSMGQANEAFF.

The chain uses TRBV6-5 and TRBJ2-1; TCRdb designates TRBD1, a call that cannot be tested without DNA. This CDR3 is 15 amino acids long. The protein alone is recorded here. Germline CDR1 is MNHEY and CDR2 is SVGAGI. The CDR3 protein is CASSYRQVTYNEQFF.